Sequencing of this T cell receptor (beta chain) was carried out in a study of spatial heterogeneity in lung cancer. Trimming took 3 bases from V and 3 from J, leaving 8 bases between them. The length of the CDR3 is 13 residues. The V gene's germline CDR1 is MGHRA and CDR2 YSYEKL. Stated time point: sample taken at primary tumor resection. Study-wide points: Higher tumor mutation counts went along with higher counts of expanded intratumoral alpha and beta TCRs.

This clonotype showed up just a few times. The target antigen is unknown. MiXCR was run by TCRdb on the 5' RACE reads, yielding one entry per CDR3 protein. In the table there are 25,000 to 30,000 distinct CDR3 sequences, roughly 7.4% of which are singletons. The receptor was isolated from a male donor with early-stage non-small cell lung cancer. The sequences come from lung tumor tissue, collected at surgery. V and J are TRBV4-1 and TRBJ1-1; D unclear. The CDR3 region is CASSQDLYTEAFF. In nucleotides, the CDR3 is TGCGCCAGCAGCCAGGATCTCTACACTGAAGCTTTCTTT.